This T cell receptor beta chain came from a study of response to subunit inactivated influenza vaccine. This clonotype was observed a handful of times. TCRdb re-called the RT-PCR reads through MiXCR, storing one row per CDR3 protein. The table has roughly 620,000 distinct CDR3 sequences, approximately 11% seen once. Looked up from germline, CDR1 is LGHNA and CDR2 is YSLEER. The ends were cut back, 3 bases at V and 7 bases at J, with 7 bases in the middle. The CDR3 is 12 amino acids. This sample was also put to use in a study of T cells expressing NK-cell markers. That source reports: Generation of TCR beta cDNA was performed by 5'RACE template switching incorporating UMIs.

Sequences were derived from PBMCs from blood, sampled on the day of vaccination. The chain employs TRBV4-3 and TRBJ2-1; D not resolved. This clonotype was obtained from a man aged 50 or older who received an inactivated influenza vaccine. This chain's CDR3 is CASSQGSNEQFF. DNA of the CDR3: TGCGCCAGCAGCCAGGGGTCTAATGAGCAGTTCTTC.